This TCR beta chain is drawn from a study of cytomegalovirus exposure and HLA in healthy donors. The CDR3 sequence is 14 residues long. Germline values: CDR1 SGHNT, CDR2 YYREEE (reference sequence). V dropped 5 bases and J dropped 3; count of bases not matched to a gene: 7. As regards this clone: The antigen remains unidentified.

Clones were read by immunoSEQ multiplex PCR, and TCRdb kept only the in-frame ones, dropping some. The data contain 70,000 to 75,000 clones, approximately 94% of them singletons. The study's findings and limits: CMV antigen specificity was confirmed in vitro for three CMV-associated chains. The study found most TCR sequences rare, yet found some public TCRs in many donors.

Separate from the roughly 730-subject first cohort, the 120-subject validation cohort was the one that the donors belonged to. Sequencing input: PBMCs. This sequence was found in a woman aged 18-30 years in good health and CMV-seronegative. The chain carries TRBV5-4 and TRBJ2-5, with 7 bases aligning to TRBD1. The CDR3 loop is CASSSPGQKETQYF. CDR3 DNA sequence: TGTGCCAGCAGTTCCCCGGGACAGAAAGAGACCCAGTACTTC.